Following are 5 T cell receptor beta chains from one sample sequenced in a study of patients and donors after allogeneic stem cell transplantation. TCRdb reanalysed the RT-PCR reads using MiXCR and keeps one entry per CDR3 protein. The repertoire holds about 960,000 distinct CDR3 sequences, approximately 19% seen once, with around 6% in the top ten. The sample was blood, either unsorted or a sorted T cell fraction (not recorded which). All receptors come from a human donor who was either an allogeneic HSCT recipient or a stem cell or donor lymphocyte infusion donor (not recorded which). It is not recorded whose cells these are; they may come from a transplant donor.

This clonotype was detected a few times. This chain connects TRBV7-9 to TRBJ2-1; tentative D call: TRBD2 (5 bases). Between the trimmed V and J ends, which lost 0 bases and 3 bases, there was a span of 12 bases. The CDR3 consists of 16 residues. CDR1 is SEHNR, CDR2 FQNEAQ, per germline (reference sequence). In DNA form, the CDR3 reads TGTGCCAGCAGCTTAGCGGGGAGCGGCCTCTACAATGAGCAGTTCTTC. This gives the protein CASSLAGSGLYNEQFF.

There are a few counts of this clonotype. This chain uses TRBV27 with TRBJ1-3, with D possibly being TRBD1 (5 bases). The CDR3 length is 16 residues. The germline gives CDR1 MNHEY, CDR2 SMNVEV (reference sequence). V lost 0 bases and J lost 6, with 15 bases in between. The CDR3 region has the DNA TGTGCCAGCAGTTTATCAGGCCCCGGGACGGCAAACACCATATATTTT. Residues: CASSLSGPGTANTIYF.

This clonotype was seen more than once but under ten times. The chain uses TRBV20-1 and TRBJ2-1; D might be TRBD1 or TRBD2, each matching 5 bases. The germline V gene encodes CDR1 DFQATT and CDR2 SNEGSKA (reference sequence). V shed 1 base and J shed 6 bases, with 19 bases lying between them. The CDR3 has 16 residues. CDR3 DNA sequence: TGCAGTGCTAGAGTCGGGAAGCCTTTGGGGACCAATGAGCAGTTCTTC. It is translated as CSARVGKPLGTNEQFF.

This clonotype came up a few times. The chain recombines TRBV19 with TRBJ2-1, with TRBD2 identical over 15 bases. The CDR3 contains 18 residues. Germline V gene data show CDR1 as LNHDA and CDR2 as SQIVND (reference sequence). V gave up 8 bases and J gave up 0 bases; unmatched junction bases: 8. As DNA, the CDR3 is TGTGCCAGTTGGGGGGGACTAGCGGGAGGAAGCTCCTACAATGAGCAGTTCTTC. Protein sequence: CASWGGLAGGSSYNEQFF.

The J gene is TRBJ2-2, the V gene TRBV6-1; D gene unclear. Germline values: CDR1 MNHNS, CDR2 SASEGT. V lost 6 bases and J lost 1, with 9 bases in between. The CDR3 covers 14 residues. CDR3 coding DNA: TGTGCCAGCAGGTCGGATCAGAACACCGGGGAGCTGTTTTTT. Protein product: CASRSDQNTGELFF.